The 9 T cell receptor beta chains below come from one sample, sequenced in a study of blood T cells in healthy people across ages. The authors ran a second PCR of roughly 6 to 12 cycles using a sample-barcoded 5' primer and a J-beta primer mix. TCRdb re-called the 5' RACE reads through MiXCR, storing one row per CDR3 protein. The repertoire holds 870,000 or so distinct CDR3 sequences, roughly 26% seen once, with roughly 17% in the top ten. What was sequenced was blood. The receptor source for this set is a woman older than 75 in good health.

Worth noting for this clonotype: Just one base apart from a much larger clone, this may be a read error. V usage is TRBV20-1 and J usage is TRBJ2-5; D is perhaps TRBD1 (5 bases). V dropped 1 base and J dropped 11 bases, with 11 bases sitting between them. This CDR3 is built from 11 residues. CDR1 is DFQATT, CDR2 SNEGSKA, per germline (reference sequence). CDR3 sequence: CSARGQGWQYF. Written as DNA, the CDR3 is TGCAGTGCTAGAGGGCAGGGTTGGCAGTACTTC.

Remarks on this clonotype: A read error is possible here, since a much larger clone lies one base away. The rearrangement uses TRBV7-9 and TRBJ2-1; 9 positions match TRBD2. The CDR3 loop spans 17 amino acids. In germline, CDR1 is SEHNR, CDR2 FQNEAQ (reference sequence). The CDR3 loop is CVSSLFPASGVSNEQFF. The CDR3 DNA reads as TGTGTCAGCAGCTTATTCCCGGCTAGCGGGGTGTCAAATGAGCAGTTCTTC.

With regard to this clonotype: A much larger clone is a single base away; this may be a read error. The chain carries TRBV15 and TRBJ1-2; perhaps TRBD1 as D (5 bases). Germline CDR1 and CDR2: LNHNV and YYDKDF (reference sequence). CDR3 length: 15 amino acids. Deletions cut 0 bases from V and 4 bases from J, with 12 bases between. This CDR3 is CATSRDRDGLYGYTF. The CDR3, as DNA: TGTGCCACCAGCAGAGATCGGGACGGGCTCTATGGCTACACCTTC.

The chain is built from TRBV28 and TRBJ2-1, with 10 bases that match TRBD2. After removal of 5 bases from V and 10 bases from J, the junction contained 14 bases not matched to a gene. CDR1 MDHEN and CDR2 SYDVKM come from the germline V gene. The CDR3 runs to 16 residues. CDR3 in amino acids: CASSPWTSGYSYEQFF. CDR3 in DNA: TGTGCCAGCAGTCCCTGGACTAGCGGCTACTCCTACGAGCAGTTCTTC.

Only a few counts were recorded for this clonotype. V usage is TRBV4-3 and J usage is TRBJ1-5; D gene uncertain. This CDR3 has 14 amino acids. Germline V gene sequence: CDR1 LGHNA, CDR2 YSLEER. V lost 0 bases to trimming and J lost 4 bases, with 7 bases between them. Here the CDR3 reads CASSQDLGNQPQHF. CDR3 nucleotides: TGCGCCAGCAGCCAAGATTTGGGAAATCAGCCCCAGCATTTT.

This clonotype appeared many times. This chain uses TRBV7-9 with TRBJ2-1; tentatively, D is TRBD1 (5 bases). Germline V lookup: CDR1 SEHNR, CDR2 FQNEAQ (reference sequence). Trimming removed 1 base from V and 5 bases from J, with 9 bases in between. This CDR3 region has 14 residues. The CDR3 loop reads CASSLGQTNNEQFF. CDR3 bases: TGTGCCAGCAGCTTAGGACAGACGAACAATGAGCAGTTCTTC.

This clonotype was detected a few times. This clone may be a read error of a much larger clone one base away. The rearrangement joins TRBV29-1 to TRBJ1-2; no firm D call. Germline-derived CDR1 and CDR2 are SQVTM and ANQGSEA. CDR3 length equals 12 residues. CDR3 protein: CSVLATNYDYTF. For the CDR3, the DNA is TGCAGCGTCCTCGCCACTAACTATGACTACACCTTC.

This clonotype was recorded many times. The chain combines TRBV7-2 with TRBJ2-7; 9 bases are shared with TRBD1. Germline V gene lookup returns CDR1 SGHTA and CDR2 FQGNSA. There are 15 residues in the CDR3. V was pared by 6 bases and J by 4 bases, with 10 bases of the junction left unmatched. CDR3 sequence reads: CASSPRGTGTYEQYF. CDR3 coding DNA: TGTGCCAGCAGTCCACGAGGGACAGGGACTTACGAGCAGTACTTC. The variable domain in full, with the rest retrieved from reference TRBV7-2 and TRBJ2-7, is GAGVSQSPSNKVTEKGKDVELRCDPISGHTALYWYRQSLGQGLEFLIYFQGNSAPDKSGLPSDRFSAERTGGSVSTLTIQRTQQEDSAVYLCASSPRGTGTYEQYFGPGTRLTVT.

In this sample, this clonotype turned up many times. The V and J genes are TRBV30 and TRBJ2-5, with TRBD1 identical over 9 bases. In germline, CDR1 is GTSNPN, CDR2 SVGIG (reference sequence). The CDR3 consists of 15 residues. Trimming at V came to 0 bases and at J to 1 base, leaving 3 bases not matched to a gene. DNA for the CDR3: TGTGCCTGGAGTGTATCGACAGGGGGCCAAGAGACCCAGTACTTC. It translates to CAWSVSTGGQETQYF.